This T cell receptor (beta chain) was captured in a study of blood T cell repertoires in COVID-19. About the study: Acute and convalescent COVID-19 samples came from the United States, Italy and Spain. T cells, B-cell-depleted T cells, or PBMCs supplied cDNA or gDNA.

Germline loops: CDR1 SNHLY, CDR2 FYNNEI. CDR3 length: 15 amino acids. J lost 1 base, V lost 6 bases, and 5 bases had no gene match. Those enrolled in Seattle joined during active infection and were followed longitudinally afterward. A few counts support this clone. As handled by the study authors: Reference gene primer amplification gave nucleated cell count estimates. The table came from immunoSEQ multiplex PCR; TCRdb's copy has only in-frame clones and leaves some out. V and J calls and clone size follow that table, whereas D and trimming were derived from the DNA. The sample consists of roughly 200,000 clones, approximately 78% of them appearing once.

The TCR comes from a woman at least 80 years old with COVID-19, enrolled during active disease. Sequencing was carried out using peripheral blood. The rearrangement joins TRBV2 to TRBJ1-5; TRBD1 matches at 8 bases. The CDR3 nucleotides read TGTGCCAGCAGGGGGGGACAGGCCAGCAATCAGCCCCAGCATTTT. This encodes CASRGGQASNQPQHF.